This TCR beta chain was observed in a study of Ad26.COV2.S vaccination and SARS-CoV-2 variants. Whole-study context: In the COV1001 trial, the donor was in the Ad26.COV2.S arm.

Treatment: roughly 20 received Ad26.COV2.S at low or high dose, single or two shots; roughly five received placebo; per-sample allocation not given. Collection of the samples took place on day 63 after the first injection of vaccine or placebo. Using immunoSEQ multiplex PCR, the repertoire was profiled, and TCRdb retains in-frame clones only, with some absent. This sample yields about 400,000 clones, of which around 92% are seen a single time; approximately 1.6% belongs to the top ten. Germline lookup yields CDR1 MDHEN and CDR2 SYDVKM. V lost 6 bases, J lost 9 bases, and 23 bases lay in between. This CDR3 has 15 residues.

The TCR comes from a person aged 18-60 years who received the Ad26.COV2.S COVID-19 vaccine or a placebo. V is TRBV28 and J is TRBJ1-1; D uncertain. Source: peripheral blood, taken in a trial of Ad26.COV2.S vaccine versus placebo. The CDR3, as DNA: TGTGCCAGCAGCCCGTTCGTGCGACTCCCTCTAAAAGCTTTCTTT. Translating it yields CASSPFVRLPLKAFF.